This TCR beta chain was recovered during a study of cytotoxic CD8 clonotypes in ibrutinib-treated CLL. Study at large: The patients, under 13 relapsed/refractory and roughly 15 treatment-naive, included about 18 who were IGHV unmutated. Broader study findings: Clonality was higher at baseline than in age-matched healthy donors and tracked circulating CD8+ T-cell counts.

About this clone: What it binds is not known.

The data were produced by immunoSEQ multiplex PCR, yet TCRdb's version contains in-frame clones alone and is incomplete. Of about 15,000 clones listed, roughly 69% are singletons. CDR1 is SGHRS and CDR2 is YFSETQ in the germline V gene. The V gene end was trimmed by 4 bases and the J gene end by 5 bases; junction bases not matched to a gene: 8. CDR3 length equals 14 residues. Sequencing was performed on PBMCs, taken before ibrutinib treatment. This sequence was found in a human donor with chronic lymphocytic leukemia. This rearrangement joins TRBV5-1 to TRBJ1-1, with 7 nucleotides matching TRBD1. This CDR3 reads CASSPDRVGTEAFF. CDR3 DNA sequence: TGCGCCAGCAGCCCCGACAGGGTAGGAACTGAAGCTTTCTTT. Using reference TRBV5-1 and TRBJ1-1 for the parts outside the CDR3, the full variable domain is KAGVTQTPRYLIKTRGQQVTLSCSPISGHRSVSWYQQTPGQGLQFLFEYFSETQRNKGNFPGRFSGRQFSNSRSEMNVSTLELGDSALYLCASSPDRVGTEAFFGQGTRLTVV.